This T cell receptor (beta chain) came from a study of blood T cells in healthy people across ages (dated by TCRdb to between 2014 and 2016). Turning to the overall study: In model experiments, roughly one uniquely barcoded TCR beta cDNA molecule per two T cells was captured by template switching. Age-related changes in TCR beta repertoire diversity were measured in the study by deep sequencing normalized with unique cDNA molecular identifiers. Donors were grouped into four age groups: young (average roughly 16 years), middle-aged (39), aged (about 60) and long-lived (about 90). Using the same blood draw, the study looked at two additional independent replicas of 1 million unique cDNA reads for two donors, one aged 18 to 30 and the other aged 80 or older. Donors of different ages were randomly distributed across sequencing lanes to avoid experimental bias. The study at large found these results: Because profiling used bulk unsorted PBMCs, naive and antigen-experienced compartments could not be compared conclusively. Observed TCR beta diversity per million T cells fell roughly linearly with age, and a significant reduction was already apparent by age around 40. Because the CMV infection status of the donors was unknown, age-related changes in expanded clonotypes may potentially have been confounded. Estimates of total diversity based on one million sequenced T cells were considered lower bounds and underestimates. The percentage of naive T cells measured by flow cytometry correlated strongly with observed TCR beta diversity. The long-lived group showed more naive CD4+ T cells, fewer expanded clones and increased TCR diversity than the aged group, suggesting age selection.

Donors were 39 systemically healthy Caucasian individuals from Russia aged roughly 6 to 100 years. Each donor gave about 9.7 milliliters of peripheral blood, drawn into EDTA-treated Vacutainer tubes. Ficoll-Paque density-gradient centrifugation was used to isolate PBMCs, with at least 6 million obtained per sample. Total RNA was extracted from PBMCs with Trizol reagent, with at least 5 micrograms obtained per sample. For every donor, an aliquot of PBMCs went through flow cytometry to measure the percentages of naive CD45RAhigh/CD27high T cells. In the germline V gene, CDR1 corresponds to SGHRS and CDR2 to YFSETQ. V loses 4 bases of germline sequence and J loses 3 bases, and the interval between the two ends is 16 bases. CDR3 length: 15 amino acids, cysteine to phenylalanine. The DNA shown is the 45-base CDR3, in frame from base 1. Library preparation used 5' RACE. Sequencing took place on an Illumina HiSeq 2500. A second PCR of roughly 7 to 11 cycles was performed with a sample-barcoded 5' primer and a J-beta primer mix. A unique molecular identifier was introduced onto each TCR beta cDNA molecule by a template-switch 5' adaptor carrying 12 random nucleotides. Each sample yielded at least 3 million CDR3-containing paired-end reads. First-strand cDNA synthesis was performed from all RNA using the Mint cDNA synthesis kit, with priming by a TRBC-specific oligonucleotide. After uracil-DNA glycosylase treatment, a first 18-cycle PCR used universal primers M1SS and BC2_uni_R on all cDNA. The authors' pipeline ran thus. For normalization, 1 million high-quality reads were randomly selected from each sample, with every read carrying a distinct molecular identifier. Reads sharing molecular identifiers were discarded rather than binned into consensus sequences. MiTCR, set to a Q25 quality threshold and the strictest error-elimination algorithm, was used for CDR3 identification, clonotype clustering and error correction. Lower-bound total TCR beta diversity was estimated with a nonparametric unseen species model using Euler transformation. TCRdb reprocessing: public reads trimmed at Q25 with fastp, clones called with MiXCR, in-frame beta chains kept. Every CDR3 protein is listed once, alongside the most common genes and DNA of its rows. The V and J calls follow TCRdb's processing rather than the paper's. For this sample there are about 1.8 million distinct CDR3 sequences; about 49% appear just once. The top ten hold less than 2.5% of the sample.

This clonotype has more than one count but fewer than ten. Its cognate antigen has yet to be identified. The record has no base qualities; no much larger clone is one base away. This receptor was identified in a woman between 35 and 50 years old in good health. Sequencing was carried out using blood. The V gene is TRBV5-1 and the J gene is TRBJ2-5; a tentative D call is TRBD2 (7 bases match). The DNA sequence reads TGCGCCAGCAGCCTTCTGACGGGGGGCGAAGAGACCCAGTACTTC. The resulting protein is CASSLLTGGEETQYF.